Sequencing of this T cell receptor beta chain was carried out in a study of CD8+ T cells in alopecia areata (dated by TCRdb to between 2017 and 2018). Background for the entire study: Treated patients were enrolled in an open-label pilot trial of oral tofacitinib, 5 to 10 mg twice daily, for moderate-to-severe alopecia areata. Patients stayed on tofacitinib for 6 to 18 months and then had 6 months of follow-up off drug so that delayed response and recurrence could be assessed. In treated patients, disease severity was measured using the SALT score, which gives the percentage of scalp surface area affected. In both human patients and the C3H/HeJ mouse model, the study applied high-throughput TCRbeta sequencing to look at T cell clonal expansion in alopecia areata. Human TCRbeta sequencing covered scalp tissue and sorted CD4+ and CD8+ peripheral blood T cells from patchy and totalis/universalis alopecia areata patients and healthy controls. Biopsies were taken from tofacitinib-treated patients at baseline and at 4 and 24 weeks of treatment, and a later scalp biopsy was taken in several of the tofacitinib-treated patients. Clonality in the scalp was compared among normal scalp (n=4), patchy alopecia areata scalp (n=8), and alopecia totalis/universalis scalp (n=8). RNA came from the PAXgene miRNA kit for fixed scalp, the miRNeasy kit for PBMCs, and the RNeasy kit for mouse skin. immunoSEQ multiplex PCR using 35 Vbeta forward primers and 13 Jbeta reverse primers was used to amplify TCRbeta CDR3 regions. The paper as a whole reports these results and caveats: Because the treated cohort was small and included a single nonresponder, larger studies are needed to assess links between baseline CD8+ expansion and response. Scalp clonality and the number of expanded CD8+ clones among the top 100 scalp clones were significantly decreased by tofacitinib. Many expanded lesional clones were found to persist in scalp and blood during tofacitinib treatment, and relapse after treatment cessation may be partly explained by this persistence. Resident alphabeta T cells in normal human skin are also sequenced, complicating scalp TCR repertoire analysis, unlike mouse skin dominated by gammadelta T cells. Higher clonality and more expanded CD8+ clones were observed in lesional scalp than in normal scalp, particularly in alopecia totalis/universalis, a finding suggestive of antigenic drive. TCR sequences shared between patients were less clear than in mice, possibly partly because of HLA diversity in the patient population.

Regarding this clone: It has no known antigen specificity. The sample holds no much larger clone one base away, and base qualities are not on file.

Receptor amplification or capture employed the immunoSEQ multiplex PCR assay. RNA was extracted from all samples and reverse transcribed into cDNA, which served as template for TCR sequencing. SuperScript III was used for first-strand cDNA synthesis, primed with a 2:1 mix of oligo-dT and random hexamers. Amplification bias was assessed with a synthetic immune receptor repertoire, and residual bias was removed computationally. The original pipeline was this. After raw reads were preprocessed to remove errors, the CDR3 was defined following IMGT conventions as running from the conserved cysteine to phenylalanine. Clonality was computed as 1 minus the Shannon entropy, with the entropy normalized by log2 of the number of productive unique TCRs. Whether scalp clones were CD4 or CD8 was inferred by matching scalp TCRbeta sequences against CD4 and CD8 repertoires sorted from blood. TCRdb took this table from immuneACCESS and kept in-frame rearrangements with V and J called. Such tables lack part of the clones; where checked against another copy, unresolved V genes explain under half of the gap, and the rest is unexplained. The DNA gave D and trimming, while V, J and clone size come from that table. The sample has about 190,000 clones on record, 55% to 70% of them singletons. 0.65% to 0.7% of the sample is held by the ten biggest clonotypes.

Sample time point, as interpreted from the label and publication: 4 weeks on oral tofacitinib. What the treatment or condition label conveys for this sample: oral pan-JAK inhibitor, 5-10 mg twice daily. Lesional scalp punch biopsies and peripheral blood were collected from alopecia areata patients. After PBMCs were isolated by density centrifugation and stained for CD3, CD4 and CD8, a FACSAria was used to sort CD4+ and CD8+ T cells. CDR1 and CDR2 are drawn from the germline V gene: MDHEN, SYDVKM. V is reduced by 4 bases and J by 6 bases, leaving a spacing of 7 bases between them. The CDR3 goes from the cysteine to the phenylalanine over 12 residues. CDR3 DNA only is kept here, 36 bases in frame from base 1.

The TCR originated in a human donor with alopecia areata. Specimen: CD4+ T cells sorted from blood, collected at week 4, from a patient treated with tofacitinib. Here the chain combines TRBV28 and TRBJ1-5; no confident D gene assignment can be made. The CDR3 protein sequence reads: CASSSGSQPQHF. The DNA sequence is TGTGCCAGCAGTTCGGGTAGTCAGCCCCAGCATTTT.